The 27 T cell receptor beta chains below were found in one sample sequenced in a study of T cell responses to AZD1222 COVID-19 vaccine. Data came from immunoSEQ multiplex PCR; TCRdb stores just in-frame clones and leaves some out. The sample records 50,000 to 65,000 clones, roughly four fifths being singletons. The specimen was peripheral blood, collected 28 days after the second AZD1222 dose. The receptor set was obtained from an adult who received the AZD1222 COVID-19 vaccine.

The V call is TRBV10-3, the J call TRBJ1-1; 10 bases align to TRBD1. V shed 5 bases, J shed 2 bases, and the junction held 5 bases outside the gene matches. Germline V gene data show CDR1 as ENHRY and CDR2 as SYGVKD. The CDR3 covers 15 residues. Written as DNA, the CDR3 is TGTGCCATCAGTCCCCGGACAGGGGGAAACACTGAAGCTTTCTTT. Amino acids: CAISPRTGGNTEAFF.

This chain connects TRBV14 to TRBJ2-1; the D gene is possibly TRBD2 (5 bases). Germline CDR1 and CDR2: SGHDN and FVKESK. V was shortened by 0 bases and J by 6 bases, with 9 bases between the two germline ends. The CDR3 has 14 residues. CDR3: CASSQELVGNEQFF. CDR3 DNA: TGTGCCAGCAGCCAAGAACTAGTGGGCAATGAGCAGTTCTTC.

The rearrangement uses TRBV27 and TRBJ1-1, with D tentatively TRBD1 (5 bases). V was cut by 7 bases and J by 3 bases, with 18 bases left in between. The CDR3 covers 15 residues. Germline V CDR1 and CDR2: MNHEY, SMNVEV (reference sequence). The CDR3 coding sequence is TGTGCCAGCACCCGGCAAGCTGGGGGACACACTGAAGCTTTCTTT. Translating gives CASTRQAGGHTEAFF.

The sample holds one count of this clone. The rearrangement joins TRBV4-1 to TRBJ2-3; TRBD1 matches 10 bases. The trim removed 4 bases at V and 1 base at J, leaving 2 bases unmatched. CDR3 length: 15 residues. The germline V gene encodes CDR1 MGHRA and CDR2 YSYEKL. The CDR3 is CASSRGQGGTDTQYF. The CDR3 coding sequence is TGCGCCAGCAGCCGAGGACAGGGGGGCACAGATACGCAGTATTTT.

The genes are TRBV7-8 and TRBJ1-1, with D perhaps matching TRBD1 (5 bases). CDR3 length: 14 residues. The V end lost 5 bases, the J end lost 2 bases, and 12 bases lay between the germline ends. Looked up from germline, CDR1 is SGHVS and CDR2 is FQNEAQ. This CDR3 reads CASSPGRGNTEAFF. Here the CDR3 DNA reads TGTGCCAGCAGCCCTGGGAGGGGTAACACTGAAGCTTTCTTT.

The chain has TRBV6-5 and TRBJ2-7, with TRBD2 identical over 8 bases. V lost 4 bases, J lost 0 bases, and 8 bases stayed unmatched. Germline V CDR1 and CDR2: MNHEY, SVGAGI. This CDR3 is built from 16 residues. CDR3: CASSLGFSGASYEQYF. Written as DNA, the CDR3 is TGTGCCAGCAGTTTGGGTTTTAGCGGGGCCTCCTACGAGCAGTACTTC.

The chain has TRBV9 and TRBJ2-7; TRBD1 matches at 8 bases. V was pared by 4 bases and J by 4 bases, with 10 bases of the junction left unmatched. This CDR3 has 15 residues. Germline-derived CDR1 and CDR2 are SGDLS and YYNGEE. The CDR3 nucleotides read TGTGCCAGCAGCTACGGACAGGGCGCAGAGTACGAGCAGTACTTC. Residues: CASSYGQGAEYEQYF.

For the CDR3, the DNA is TGTGCCAGCAGTTTAGCCAGAAACACTGAAGCTTTCTTT. Protein sequence: CASSLARNTEAFF. The V call is TRBV12-3 or TRBV12-4, the J call TRBJ1-1; no definite D call. Trimming removed 0 bases at V and 2 bases at J, with 4 bases between. The CDR3 covers 13 residues.

V and J are TRBV18 and TRBJ2-1, with 7 bases lining up with TRBD2. In germline, CDR1 is KGHSH, CDR2 LQKENI. The CDR3 has 14 amino acids. J lost 4 bases, V lost 6 bases, and 6 bases had no gene match. The CDR3 here is CASSLAAGYNEQFF. CDR3 nucleotides: TGTGCCAGCTCGCTAGCGGCTGGGTACAATGAGCAGTTCTTC.

The chain carries TRBV6-2 or TRBV6-3 and TRBJ2-3; D gene ambiguous. V lost 4 bases and J lost 0, with 8 bases in between. Germline V gene sequence: CDR1 MNHEY, CDR2 SVGEGT. The CDR3 covers 14 residues. The CDR3: CASSSTVSTDTQYF. In DNA form, the CDR3 reads TGTGCCAGCAGTTCCACCGTGAGCACAGATACGCAGTATTTT.

V gene TRBV28 combines with J gene TRBJ1-5; a possible D gene is TRBD1 (5 bases). Trimming took off 2 bases at V and 14 bases at J, with 19 bases between the two ends. Germline values: CDR1 MDHEN, CDR2 SYDVKM. This CDR3 region has 14 residues. The CDR3 reads CASSLGGRIILEHF. Here the CDR3 DNA reads TGTGCCAGCAGTTTAGGGGGACGCATCATCCTCGAGCATTTT. Full variable domain (missing parts from reference TRBV28 and TRBJ1-5): DVKVTQSSRYLVKRTGEKVFLECVQDMDHENMFWYRQDPGLGLRLIYFSYDVKMKEKGDIPEGYSVSREKKERFSLILESASTNQTSMYLCASSLGGRIILEHFGDGTRLSIL.

This clone has just a few counts. The chain is built from TRBV19 and TRBJ1-2, with D unclear. There are 13 residues in the CDR3. The V gene lost 5 bases and the J gene lost 5 bases, with 12 bases spanning the gap. CDR1 is LNHDA and CDR2 is SQIVND in the germline V gene (reference sequence). The CDR3 sequence is CASSDGVRYGYTF. The CDR3 nucleotides read TGTGCCAGTAGTGATGGGGTTCGGTATGGCTACACCTTC.

This chain links TRBV28 with TRBJ2-3; tentatively, D is TRBD2 (5 bases). Germline V gives CDR1 MDHEN, CDR2 SYDVKM. Trimming stripped 5 bases from V and 2 bases from J, with 5 bases between. The CDR3 is made up of 12 amino acids. Written as DNA, the CDR3 is TGTGCCAGCAGTCGGGACACAGATACGCAGTATTTT. Encoded protein: CASSRDTDTQYF.

The chain carries TRBV19 and TRBJ2-1; 7 nucleotides line up with TRBD2. The CDR3 covers 15 residues. V was pared by 4 bases and J by 2 bases, with 5 bases of the junction left unmatched. Germline CDR1 and CDR2: LNHDA and SQIVND (reference sequence). The CDR3 sequence: CASSSGTTPYNEQFF. The CDR3 DNA reads as TGTGCCAGTAGTAGCGGGACTACCCCCTACAATGAGCAGTTCTTC.

The rearrangement joins TRBV28 to TRBJ1-2; 9 bases are shared with TRBD1. The CDR3 has 14 residues. With V trimmed by 6 bases and J by 5 bases, 7 bases remained unmatched. CDR1 is MDHEN and CDR2 is SYDVKM in the germline V gene. The CDR3 loop reads CASRRIGQGYGYTF. CDR3 in DNA: TGTGCCAGCAGGAGAATCGGACAGGGGTATGGCTACACCTTC.

This rearrangement joins TRBV19 to TRBJ2-7, with TRBD2 as a possible D gene (7 bases). Trimming left V 3 bases short and J 3 bases short, with 12 bases between. The CDR3 length is 14 residues. Looked up from germline, CDR1 is LNHDA and CDR2 is SQIVND (reference sequence). CDR3 in amino acids: CASSMGGPDYEQYF. In DNA, the CDR3 is TGTGCCAGTAGTATGGGGGGGCCGGACTACGAGCAGTACTTC. Filled out from reference TRBV19 and TRBJ2-7, the complete variable domain reads DGGITQSPKYLFRKEGQNVTLSCEQNLNHDAMYWYRQDPGQGLRLIYYSQIVNDFQKGDIAEGYSVSREKKESFPLTVTSAQKNPTAFYLCASSMGGPDYEQYFGPGTRLTVT.

This clone was detected once. V and J are TRBV28 and TRBJ1-3; D is ambiguous. The germline gives CDR1 MDHEN, CDR2 SYDVKM. Trimming cost V 4 bases and J 3 bases, with 7 bases left between them. The CDR3 has 13 amino acids. The CDR3 sequence: CASSSSNGNTIYF. The CDR3 DNA sequence: TGTGCCAGCAGTTCCTCTAATGGAAACACCATATATTTT.

The gene calls are TRBV27 and TRBJ2-5; D tentatively reads TRBD1 or TRBD2 (7 bases each). Trimming took off 3 bases at V and 4 bases at J, with 15 bases between the two ends. The CDR3 runs 15 residues. Germline CDR1 reads MNHEY; CDR2 reads SMNVEV (reference sequence). The CDR3 nucleotides are TGTGCCAGCAGTTTCGGGGGGACAGTTAGAGAGACCCAGTACTTC. Its protein product is CASSFGGTVRETQYF.

The CDR3 nucleotides are TGTGCCAGCAGGCGACAGGCCCTGATCAATGAGCAGTTCTTC. Translated, it gives CASRRQALINEQFF. This sequence joins TRBV27 and TRBJ2-1, with D tentatively TRBD1 (6 bases). V gave up 6 bases and J gave up 6 bases, with 15 bases separating them. Germline lookup yields CDR1 MNHEY and CDR2 SMNVEV (reference sequence). CDR3 size: 14 residues.

The genes are TRBV18 and TRBJ2-1; D possibly corresponds to TRBD2 (5 bases). The germline V and J ends were trimmed by 2 bases and 6 bases, with 11 bases remaining between them. CDR1 is KGHSH and CDR2 is LQKENI in the germline V gene. The CDR3 totals 14 residues. The CDR3 DNA sequence: TGTGCCAGCTCACCAGACTATGTCACCAATGAGCAGTTCTTC. It yields the protein CASSPDYVTNEQFF. The whole variable domain, filled in from reference TRBV18 and TRBJ2-1, reads NAGVMQNPRHLVRRRGQEARLRCSPMKGHSHVYWYRQLPEEGLKFMVYLQKENIIDESGMPKERFSAEFPKEGPSILRIQQVVRGDSAAYFCASSPDYVTNEQFFGPGTRLTVL.

The CDR3 DNA sequence: TGCGCCAGCAGCTTGCAGTCGGACAGGGGATCTTCAGATACGCAGTATTTT. Protein product: CASSLQSDRGSSDTQYF. The rearrangement joins TRBV5-1 to TRBJ2-3; 9 bases map to TRBD1. V shed 1 base, J shed 4 bases, and the junction held 10 bases outside the gene matches. Germline V gives CDR1 SGHRS, CDR2 YFSETQ. The CDR3 totals 17 residues.

The chain links TRBV7-9 to TRBJ2-7; D not certain. Germline V gene lookup returns CDR1 SEHNR and CDR2 FQNEAQ (reference sequence). The CDR3 length is 14 residues. V lost 1 base, J lost 4 bases, and 11 bases lay in between. The CDR3 DNA sequence: TGTGCCAGCAGCTTAGTGAGGACCCCTTACGAGCAGTACTTC. Residues: CASSLVRTPYEQYF.

This chain links TRBV9 with TRBJ2-3, with D hard to call. Germline V gene sequence: CDR1 SGDLS, CDR2 YYNGEE. CDR3 length: 13 amino acids. The V end lost 4 bases, the J end lost 7 bases, and 13 bases lay between the germline ends. The CDR3 is CASSPRPGNTQYF. Written as DNA, the CDR3 is TGTGCCAGCAGCCCCCGGCCTGGAAATACGCAGTATTTT.

J is TRBJ1-4 and V is TRBV30; 8 nucleotides align to TRBD1. This CDR3 contains 18 residues. The germline V gene has CDR1 GTSNPN and CDR2 SVGIG (reference sequence). J was trimmed by 7 bases and V by 0 bases; bases with no gene match: 16. CDR3 nucleotide sequence: TGTGCCTGGAGTGTTTTTATTCGGCAGGGGGCATTTCGTGAAAAACTGTTTTTT. Translation gives CAWSVFIRQGAFREKLFF.

V usage is TRBV5-8 and J usage is TRBJ2-7; perhaps D is TRBD1 or TRBD2 (6 bases each). Trimming pared 5 bases from V and 5 bases from J, leaving 14 bases between. The CDR3 spans 13 residues. Looked up from germline, CDR1 is SGHTS and CDR2 is YDEGEE. In nucleotides, the CDR3 is TGTGCCAGCAGACTTAAAGGGGGGAACGAGCAGTACTTC. It specifies CASRLKGGNEQYF. The whole variable domain, remainder taken from reference TRBV5-8 and TRBJ2-7, is EAGVTQSPTHLIKTRGQQATLRCSPISGHTSVYWYQQALGLGLQFLLWYDEGEERNRGNFPPRFSGRQFPNYSSELNVNALELEDSALYLCASRLKGGNEQYFGPGTRLTVT.

The gene calls are TRBV28 and TRBJ2-2, with TRBD2 identical over 8 bases. The germline gives CDR1 MDHEN, CDR2 SYDVKM. Trimming took 5 bases from V and 3 from J; bases not matched to a gene: 8. There are 16 residues in the CDR3. The CDR3 here is CASSGPGGPDTGELFF. CDR3 DNA sequence: TGTGCCAGCAGTGGACCGGGAGGGCCCGACACCGGGGAGCTGTTTTTT.

This chain connects TRBV9 to TRBJ2-7, with TRBD2 matching over 7 bases. The V segment lost 0 bases and the J segment 5 bases; nucleotides outside the gene matches: 8. The germline V gene has CDR1 SGDLS and CDR2 YYNGEE. The CDR3 has 15 amino acids. The CDR3: CASSVAPAGEDEQYF. CDR3 bases: TGTGCCAGCAGCGTAGCCCCTGCGGGAGAGGACGAGCAGTACTTC.